This T cell receptor (beta chain) comes out of a study of blood T cell repertoires in COVID-19. Living in 24 US areas, the participants were between about 18 and 100 years of age. This CDR3 comprises 16 residues. Trimming cost V 6 bases and J 1 base; bases outside gene matches: 11. The V gene's germline CDR1 is SGHVS and CDR2 FQNEAQ. Clones were sequenced by immunoSEQ multiplex PCR, and TCRdb holds only the in-frame ones, with some missing. In the table there are about 360,000 clones, approximately 91% of which are singletons. The chain couples TRBV7-8 to TRBJ1-1; 7 positions match TRBD1. The sample was PBMCs or T cells enriched from blood (not recorded which). This TCR came from a middle-aged woman with acute COVID-19. The CDR3 nucleotides read TGTGCCAGCAGTTATACGGGACAGCTGCCGAACACTGAAGCTTTCTTT. It is translated as CASSYTGQLPNTEAFF. Full variable domain (rest looked up from reference TRBV7-8 and TRBJ1-1): GAGVSQSPRYKVAKRGQDVALRCDPISGHVSLFWYQQALGQGPEFLTYFQNEAQLDKSGLPSDRFFAERPEGSVSTLKIQRTQQEDSAVYLCASSYTGQLPNTEAFFGQGTRLTVV.